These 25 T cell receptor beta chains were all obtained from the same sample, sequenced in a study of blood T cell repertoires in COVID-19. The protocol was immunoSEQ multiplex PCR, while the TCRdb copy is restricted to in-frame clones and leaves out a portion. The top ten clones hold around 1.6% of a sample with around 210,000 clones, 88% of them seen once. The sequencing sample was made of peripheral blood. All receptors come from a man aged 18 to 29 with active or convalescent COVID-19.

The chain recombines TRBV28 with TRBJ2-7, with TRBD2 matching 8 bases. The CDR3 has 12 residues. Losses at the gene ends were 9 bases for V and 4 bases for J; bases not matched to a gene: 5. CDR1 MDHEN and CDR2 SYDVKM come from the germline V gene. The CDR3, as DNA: TGTGCCAGTGCCCCGGGAGGGTACGAGCAGTACTTC. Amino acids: CASAPGGYEQYF. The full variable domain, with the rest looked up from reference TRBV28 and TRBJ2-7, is DVKVTQSSRYLVKRTGEKVFLECVQDMDHENMFWYRQDPGLGLRLIYFSYDVKMKEKGDIPEGYSVSREKKERFSLILESASTNQTSMYLCASAPGGYEQYFGPGTRLTVT.

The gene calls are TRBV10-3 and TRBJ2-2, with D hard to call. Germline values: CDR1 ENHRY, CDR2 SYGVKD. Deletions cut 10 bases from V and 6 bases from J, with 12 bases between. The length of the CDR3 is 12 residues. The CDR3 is CATGPAPGELFF. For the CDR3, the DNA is TGTGCCACAGGCCCGGCCCCCGGGGAGCTGTTTTTT.

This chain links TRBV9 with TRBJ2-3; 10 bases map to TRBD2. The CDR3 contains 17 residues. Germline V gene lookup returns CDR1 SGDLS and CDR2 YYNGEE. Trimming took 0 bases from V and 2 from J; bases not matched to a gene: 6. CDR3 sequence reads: CASSVVSSGSNTDTQYF. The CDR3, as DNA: TGTGCCAGCAGCGTAGTGTCTAGCGGGAGCAACACAGATACGCAGTATTTT.

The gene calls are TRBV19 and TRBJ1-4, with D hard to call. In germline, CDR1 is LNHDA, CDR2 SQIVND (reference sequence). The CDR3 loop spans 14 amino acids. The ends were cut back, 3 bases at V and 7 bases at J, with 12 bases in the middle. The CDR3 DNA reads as TGTGCCAGTAGTATGAGGGAACTCCGTGAAAAACTGTTTTTT. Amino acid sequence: CASSMRELREKLFF.

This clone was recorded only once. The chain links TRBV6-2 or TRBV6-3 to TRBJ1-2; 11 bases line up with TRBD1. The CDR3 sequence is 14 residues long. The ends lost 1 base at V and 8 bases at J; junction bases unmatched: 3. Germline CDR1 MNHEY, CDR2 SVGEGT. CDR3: CASSYLGQGDGYTF. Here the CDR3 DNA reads TGTGCCAGCAGTTACTTGGGACAGGGGGACGGCTACACCTTC.

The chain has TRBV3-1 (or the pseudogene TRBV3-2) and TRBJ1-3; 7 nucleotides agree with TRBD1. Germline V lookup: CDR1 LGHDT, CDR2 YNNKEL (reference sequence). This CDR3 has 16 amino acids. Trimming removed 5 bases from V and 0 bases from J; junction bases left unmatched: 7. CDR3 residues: CASSADRDHSGNTIYF. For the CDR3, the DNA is TGTGCCAGCAGCGCCGACAGGGACCACTCTGGAAACACCATATATTTT.

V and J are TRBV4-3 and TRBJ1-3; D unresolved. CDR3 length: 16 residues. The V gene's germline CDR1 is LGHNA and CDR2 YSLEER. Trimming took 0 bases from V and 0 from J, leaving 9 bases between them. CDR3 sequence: CASSQELGSSGNTIYF. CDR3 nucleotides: TGCGCCAGCAGCCAAGAGTTGGGGAGCTCTGGAAACACCATATATTTT.

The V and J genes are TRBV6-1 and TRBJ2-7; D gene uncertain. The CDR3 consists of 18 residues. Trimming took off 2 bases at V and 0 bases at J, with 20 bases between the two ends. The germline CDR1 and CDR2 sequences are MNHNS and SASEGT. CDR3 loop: CASSEMITSDLSSYEQYF. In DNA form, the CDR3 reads TGTGCCAGCAGTGAAATGATCACCAGCGACCTGAGCTCCTACGAGCAGTACTTC.

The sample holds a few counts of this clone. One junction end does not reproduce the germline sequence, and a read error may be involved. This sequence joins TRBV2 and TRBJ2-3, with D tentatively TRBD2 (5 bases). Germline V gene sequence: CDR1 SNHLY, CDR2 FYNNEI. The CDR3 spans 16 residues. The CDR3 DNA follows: TGTGCCAGCAGTAACGCTAGAGGGAGTAGCAAAGATACGCAGTATTTT. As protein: CASSNARGSSKDTQYF.

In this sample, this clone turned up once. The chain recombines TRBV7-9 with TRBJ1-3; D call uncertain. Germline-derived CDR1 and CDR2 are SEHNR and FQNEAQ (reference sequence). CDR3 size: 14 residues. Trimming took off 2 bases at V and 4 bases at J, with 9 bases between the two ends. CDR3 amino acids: CASSLHGSGNTIYF. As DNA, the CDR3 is TGTGCCAGCAGCTTACACGGGTCCGGAAACACCATATATTTT.

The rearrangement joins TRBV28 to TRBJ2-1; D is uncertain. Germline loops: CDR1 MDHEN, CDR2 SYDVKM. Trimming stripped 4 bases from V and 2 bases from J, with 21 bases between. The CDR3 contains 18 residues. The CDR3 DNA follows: TGTGCCAGCAGTTCCCGATCGGGTCGCCTCGTTCCCTACAATGAGCAGTTCTTC. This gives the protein CASSSRSGRLVPYNEQFF.

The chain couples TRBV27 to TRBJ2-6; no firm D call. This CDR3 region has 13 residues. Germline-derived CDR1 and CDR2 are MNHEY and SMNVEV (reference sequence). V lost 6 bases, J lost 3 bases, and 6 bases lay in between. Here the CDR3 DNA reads TGTGCCAGCAGCCGCGGTGGGGCCAACGTCCTGACTTTC. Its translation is CASSRGGANVLTF. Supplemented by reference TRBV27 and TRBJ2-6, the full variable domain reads EAQVTQNPRYLITVTGKKLTVTCSQNMNHEYMSWYRQDPGLGLRQIYYSMNVEVTDKGDVPEGYKVSRKEKRNFPLILESPSPNQTSLYFCASSRGGANVLTFGAGSRLTVL.

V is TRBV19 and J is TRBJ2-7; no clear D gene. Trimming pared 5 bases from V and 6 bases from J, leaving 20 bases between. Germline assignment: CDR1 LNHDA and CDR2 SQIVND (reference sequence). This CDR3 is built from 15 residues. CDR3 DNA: TGTGCCAGTAGTCATGGGTCTCTAGGAGTGGGCGAGCAGTACTTC. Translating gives CASSHGSLGVGEQYF.

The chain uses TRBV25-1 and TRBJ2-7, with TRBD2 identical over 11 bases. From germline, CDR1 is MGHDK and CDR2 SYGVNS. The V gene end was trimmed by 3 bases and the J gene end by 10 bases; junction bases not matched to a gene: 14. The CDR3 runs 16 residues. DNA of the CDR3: TGTGCCAGCAGTGAGTACCACGGGACTAGCGGCGTGAGCCAGTACTTC. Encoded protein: CASSEYHGTSGVSQYF.

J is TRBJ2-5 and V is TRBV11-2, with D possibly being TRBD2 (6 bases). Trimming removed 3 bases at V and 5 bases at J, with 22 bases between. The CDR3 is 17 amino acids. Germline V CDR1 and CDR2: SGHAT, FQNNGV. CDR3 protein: CASSFGGRPRMGETQYF. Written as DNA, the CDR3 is TGTGCCAGCAGCTTTGGAGGGAGACCCCGCATGGGGGAGACCCAGTACTTC. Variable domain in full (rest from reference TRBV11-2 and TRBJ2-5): EAGVAQSPRYKIIEKRQSVAFWCNPISGHATLYWYQQILGQGPKLLIQFQNNGVVDDSQLPKDRFSAERLKGVDSTLKIQPAKLEDSAVYLCASSFGGRPRMGETQYFGPGTRLLVL.

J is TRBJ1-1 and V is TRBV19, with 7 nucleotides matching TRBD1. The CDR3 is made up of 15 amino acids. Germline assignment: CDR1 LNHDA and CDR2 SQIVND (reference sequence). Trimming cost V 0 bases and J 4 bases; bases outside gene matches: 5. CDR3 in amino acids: CASSIDDRAGTEAFF. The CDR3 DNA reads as TGTGCCAGTAGTATAGACGACAGGGCGGGCACTGAAGCTTTCTTT.

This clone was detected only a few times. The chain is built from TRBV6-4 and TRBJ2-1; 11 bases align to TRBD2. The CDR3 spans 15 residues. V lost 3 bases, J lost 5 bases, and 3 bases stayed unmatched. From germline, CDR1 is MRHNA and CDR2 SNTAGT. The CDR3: CASSELAGGNNEQFF. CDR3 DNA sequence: TGTGCCAGCAGTGAATTAGCGGGGGGGAACAATGAGCAGTTCTTC.

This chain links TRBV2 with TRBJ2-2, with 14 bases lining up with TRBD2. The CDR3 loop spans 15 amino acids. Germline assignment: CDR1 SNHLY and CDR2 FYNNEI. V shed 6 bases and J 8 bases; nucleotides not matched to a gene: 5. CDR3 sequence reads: CASRRLAGGAGELFF. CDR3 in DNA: TGTGCCAGCAGAAGACTAGCGGGAGGGGCGGGGGAGCTGTTTTTT.

The CDR3: CAIQGEWEKLFF. CDR3 sequence (DNA): TGTGCCATTCAGGGGGAATGGGAAAAACTGTTTTTT. This chain uses TRBV6-5 with TRBJ1-4; 7 nucleotides agree with TRBD1. V trimming: 10 bases; J trimming: 8 bases; junction bases outside the gene matches: 7. The germline V gene encodes CDR1 MNHEY and CDR2 SVGAGI. The CDR3 sequence is 12 residues long.

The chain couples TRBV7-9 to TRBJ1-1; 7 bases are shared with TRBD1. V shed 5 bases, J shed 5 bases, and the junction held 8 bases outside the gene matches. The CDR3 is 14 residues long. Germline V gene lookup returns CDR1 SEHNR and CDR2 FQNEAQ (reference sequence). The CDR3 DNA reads TGTGCCAGCAGCGTTCGCAGGGGGAGGACTGAAGCTTTCTTT. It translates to CASSVRRGRTEAFF.

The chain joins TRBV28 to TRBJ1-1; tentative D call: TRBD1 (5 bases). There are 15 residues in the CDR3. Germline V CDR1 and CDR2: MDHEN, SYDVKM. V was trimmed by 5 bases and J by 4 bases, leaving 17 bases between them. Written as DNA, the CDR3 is TGTGCCAGCAGTCCAACGACAGATAGGGGCACTGAAGCTTTCTTT. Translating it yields CASSPTTDRGTEAFF.

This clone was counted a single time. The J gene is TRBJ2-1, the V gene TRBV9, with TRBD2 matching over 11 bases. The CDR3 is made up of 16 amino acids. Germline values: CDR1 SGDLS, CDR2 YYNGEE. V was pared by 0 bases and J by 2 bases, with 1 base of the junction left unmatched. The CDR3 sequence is CASSVGSGRAYNEQFF. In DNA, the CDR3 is TGTGCCAGCAGCGTAGGTAGCGGGAGGGCCTACAATGAGCAGTTCTTC. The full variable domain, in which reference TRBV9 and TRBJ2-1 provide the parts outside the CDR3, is DSGVTQTPKHLITATGQRVTLRCSPRSGDLSVYWYQQSLDQGLQFLIQYYNGEERAKGNILERFSAQQFPDLHSELNLSSLELGDSALYFCASSVGSGRAYNEQFFGPGTRLTVL.

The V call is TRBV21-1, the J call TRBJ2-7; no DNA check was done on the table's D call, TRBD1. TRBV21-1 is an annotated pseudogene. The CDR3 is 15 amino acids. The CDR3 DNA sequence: TGTGCCAGCAGCCCCGACAGGGAGGAGGGGGACGAGCAGTACTTC. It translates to CASSPDREEGDEQYF.

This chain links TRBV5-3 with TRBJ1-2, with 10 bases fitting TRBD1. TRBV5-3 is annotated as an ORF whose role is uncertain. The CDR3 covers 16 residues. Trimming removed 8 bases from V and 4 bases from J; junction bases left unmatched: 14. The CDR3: CASPGGTGAIIYGYTF. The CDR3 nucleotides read TGTGCCAGCCCTGGGGGGACAGGGGCGATTATCTATGGCTACACCTTC.

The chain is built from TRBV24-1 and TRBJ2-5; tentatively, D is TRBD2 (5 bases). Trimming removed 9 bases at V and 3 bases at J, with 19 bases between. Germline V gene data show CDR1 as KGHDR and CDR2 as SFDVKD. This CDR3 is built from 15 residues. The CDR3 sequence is CATAVRRGFKETQYF. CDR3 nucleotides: TGTGCCACCGCGGTGCGACGGGGATTCAAAGAGACCCAGTACTTC.